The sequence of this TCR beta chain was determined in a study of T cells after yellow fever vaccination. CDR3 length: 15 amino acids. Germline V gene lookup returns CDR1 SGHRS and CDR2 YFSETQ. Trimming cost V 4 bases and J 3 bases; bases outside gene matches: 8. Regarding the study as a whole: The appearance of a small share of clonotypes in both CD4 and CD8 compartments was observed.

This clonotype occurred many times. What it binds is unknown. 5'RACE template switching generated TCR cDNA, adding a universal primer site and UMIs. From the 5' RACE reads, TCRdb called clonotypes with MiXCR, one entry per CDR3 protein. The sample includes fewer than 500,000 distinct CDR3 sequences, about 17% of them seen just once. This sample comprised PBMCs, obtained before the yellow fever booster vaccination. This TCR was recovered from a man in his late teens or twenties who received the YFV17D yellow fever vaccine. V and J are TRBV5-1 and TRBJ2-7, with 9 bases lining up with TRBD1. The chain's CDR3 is CASSVGDRGIYEQYV. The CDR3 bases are TGCGCCAGCAGCGTAGGCGACAGGGGGATCTACGAGCAGTACGTC.